A selection of T cell receptor beta chains follows, all from one sample in a study of monozygotic twins with inflammatory bowel disease. With the 5' RACE reads reprocessed, TCRdb shows one record per CDR3 protein and no DNA. This sample's clone table lists about 420,000 distinct CDR3 sequences. What was sequenced was blood. Every receptor here comes from a human donor with ulcerative colitis or Crohn's disease, or a healthy co-twin of an affected twin (not recorded which). CDR3s include the opening cysteine and the closing phenylalanine or tryptophan. Each record gives: V gene, J gene, CDR3 protein.

V: TRBV5-1; J: TRBJ1-1; CDR3: CASSLDGFLNTEAFF
V: TRBV30; J: TRBJ2-3; CDR3: CAWSVATDTQYF
V: TRBV5-4; J: TRBJ2-7; CDR3: CASSPRGQGIHEQYF
V: TRBV20-1; J: TRBJ2-3; CDR3: CTASGTGAGTDTQYF
V: TRBV29-1; J: TRBJ1-1; CDR3: CSADSQTGAFF
V: TRBV12-3/TRBV12-4; J: TRBJ2-6; CDR3: CASGPGANVLTF
V: TRBV20-1; J: TRBJ1-2; CDR3: CSATGKTHGYTF
V: TRBV9; J: TRBJ1-5; CDR3: CASSRTPNNQPQHF
V: TRBV4-3; J: TRBJ2-2; CDR3: CASSPIQGNGELFF
V: TRBV5-4; J: TRBJ2-3; CDR3: CASSSAGGADTQYF
V: TRBV27; J: TRBJ2-7; CDR3: CASSLWPRSSYEQYF
V: TRBV12-3/TRBV12-4; J: TRBJ2-2; CDR3: CASTHRGWTGELFF
V: TRBV5-1; J: TRBJ1-6; CDR3: CASSLDRGYHSPLHF
V: TRBV20-1; J: TRBJ2-3; CDR3: CSASKDGPTDTQYF
V: TRBV3-1; J: TRBJ1-1; CDR3: CASSQFGNTEAFF
V: TRBV7-2; J: TRBJ2-1; CDR3: CASSLVVSGQGAYEQFF
V: TRBV12-3/TRBV12-4; J: TRBJ1-5; CDR3: CASRVTGNQPQHF
V: TRBV20-1; J: TRBJ2-7; CDR3: CSAARTAYEQYF
V: TRBV7-9; J: TRBJ1-1; CDR3: CASSSQMNTEAFF
V: TRBV9; J: TRBJ1-6; CDR3: CASSPGGFYNSPLHF
V: TRBV4-1; J: TRBJ2-7; CDR3: CASSGLAGTYEQYF
V: TRBV19; J: TRBJ2-1; CDR3: CASRKEGEQFF
V: TRBV7-2; J: TRBJ1-5; CDR3: CASSLNQGVKGEPQHF
V: TRBV21-1; J: TRBJ2-1; CDR3: CASSKGTGQDNNEQFF
V: TRBV5-1; J: TRBJ2-5; CDR3: CASSLEDRGETQYF
V: TRBV7-2; J: TRBJ2-3; CDR3: CASSLGGRDADTQYF
V: TRBV30; J: TRBJ1-5; CDR3: CAWDKGADQPQHF
V: TRBV28; J: TRBJ2-5; CDR3: CASSPRSYHGRETQYF
V: TRBV6-5; J: TRBJ1-2; CDR3: CASRKQGSAGYTF
V: TRBV29-1; J: TRBJ1-1; CDR3: CSVRGGNTEAFF
V: TRBV4-3; J: TRBJ2-7; CDR3: CASSPGVAGVGYEQYF
V: TRBV12-3/TRBV12-4; J: TRBJ2-5; CDR3: CASSATGGETQYF
V: TRBV12-3/TRBV12-4; J: TRBJ1-1; CDR3: CASQGQVGNTEAFF
V: TRBV6-5; J: TRBJ2-1; CDR3: CASSYEQGAYNEQFF
V: TRBV5-1; J: TRBJ2-1; CDR3: CASSDWSGGNEQFF
V: TRBV3-1; J: TRBJ2-6; CDR3: CASSRNRVEVTF
V: TRBV20-1; J: TRBJ1-2; CDR3: CSASIGGGYGYTF
V: TRBV5-1; J: TRBJ2-7; CDR3: CASGRTSGEQYF
V: TRBV29-1; J: TRBJ2-3; CDR3: CSVEASGLGIDTQYF
V: TRBV14; J: TRBJ2-7; CDR3: CASSHRDREGEQYF
V: TRBV20-1; J: TRBJ1-2; CDR3: CSAGRKADGYTF
V: TRBV28; J: TRBJ2-3; CDR3: CASSFASGLTDTQYF
V: TRBV12-3/TRBV12-4; J: TRBJ1-1; CDR3: CASSSGTPRGVEAFF
V: TRBV28; J: TRBJ2-1; CDR3: CASSPPFSGRNGRYNEQFF
V: TRBV5-1; J: TRBJ2-3; CDR3: CASSSQLASTDTQYF
V: TRBV5-1; J: TRBJ1-2; CDR3: CASSLDGNYGYTF
V: TRBV5-6; J: TRBJ1-6; CDR3: CASSTYRAYNSPLHF